Here is one TCR beta chain with its context. What it binds is not known. This sample also contains other DNA sequences that code for the same CDR3. This record comes from a study of shared clonotypes between healthy human individuals. In the study overall: Used for every donor were three CD4 naive, three CD4 memory, two CD8 naive and one CD8 memory plate.

Study-wide results and limits: Naive subsets tended to show greater estimated richness than memory subsets.

Genomic DNA of every subset was divided equally among multiple immunoSEQ plates. Method: immunoSEQ multiplex PCR; TCRdb's copy keeps in-frame clones and lacks some. The sample contains fewer than 2.5 million clones, 80% to 95% of which appear only once. The ends were cut back, 5 bases at V and 8 bases at J, with 12 bases in the middle. The CDR3 has 13 amino acids. The germline CDR1 and CDR2 sequences are MDHEN and SYDVKM. This TCR was sampled from a man aged 18 to 35 in good health. Some clones in this sample may be carry-over from other donors' samples. The chain joins TRBV28 to TRBJ1-4; D gene uncertain. The specimen sequenced was naive CD4+ T cells from PBMCs. Subset described: CD45RA+ positively selected. DNA of the CDR3: TGTGCCAGCAGTCTTCGGGTTGAAGAAAAACTGTTTTTT. It specifies CASSLRVEEKLFF.